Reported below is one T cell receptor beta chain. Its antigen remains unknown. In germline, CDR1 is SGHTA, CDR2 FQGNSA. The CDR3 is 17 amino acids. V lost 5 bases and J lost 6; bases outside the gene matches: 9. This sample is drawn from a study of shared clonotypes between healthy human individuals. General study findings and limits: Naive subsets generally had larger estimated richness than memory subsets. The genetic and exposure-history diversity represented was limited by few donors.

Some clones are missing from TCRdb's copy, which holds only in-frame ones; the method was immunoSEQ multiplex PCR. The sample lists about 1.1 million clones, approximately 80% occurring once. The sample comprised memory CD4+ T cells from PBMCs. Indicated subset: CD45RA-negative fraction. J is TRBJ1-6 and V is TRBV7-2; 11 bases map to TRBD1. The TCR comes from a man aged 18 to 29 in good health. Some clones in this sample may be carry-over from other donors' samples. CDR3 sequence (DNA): TGTGCCAGCAGCGTGGACAGGGGGCGAGTGGGTAATTCACCCCTCCACTTT. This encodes CASSVDRGRVGNSPLHF.